This TCR beta chain was observed in a study of vaccination and CD4 T cells after COVID-19. Study information: The cells in question were stimulated using overlapping spike peptides derived from SARS-CoV-2, HCoV-NL63, HCoV-OC43 and HCoV-229E.

This sample's treatment: approximately nine-day PBMC culture with coronavirus spike peptide pools or control peptides (ViraFEST assay). Antigen-specific T cells were expanded with peptide pools by ViraFEST, and TCRs were then sequenced. Comments on this clonotype: Its antigen is unknown.

Findings of the study overall: From approximately 21 to 40, the median of SARS-CoV-2-reactive clonotypes rose without reaching significance. Early timepoints after natural infection were not analyzed in these convalescent patients.

The study sequenced cultured CD4+ T cell DNA using the Oncomine TCR Beta short-read assay. TCRdb re-called the PCR reads with MiXCR, one entry per CDR3 protein. The repertoire consists of 4,200 or so distinct CDR3 sequences, with less than 45% occurring once and the leading ten covering less than 60%. Trimming pared 5 bases from V and 0 bases from J, leaving 24 bases between. The V gene's germline CDR1 is SGHTA and CDR2 FQGNSA. The CDR3 runs to 19 residues. The origin of this receptor is a human donor who had recovered from COVID-19. V is TRBV7-2 and J is TRBJ2-3; no clear D. The sequences come from CD4+ T cells from blood, cultured in vitro, collected after SARS-CoV-2 vaccination. The CDR3 region is CASSDPRIWGLGSTDTQYF. The CDR3 DNA reads as TGTGCCAGCAGCGACCCCCGGATTTGGGGTTTGGGCAGCACAGATACGCAGTATTTT.